This T cell receptor (beta chain) is from a study of identical twins' blood T cells. Study results and caveats: Twin repertoire similarity may partly reflect shared environment.

Germline V gene lookup returns CDR1 SNHLY and CDR2 FYNNEI. The CDR3 consists of 14 residues. This clonotype was counted once. Antigen specificity is unknown. One junction end does not reproduce the germline sequence, and a read error may be involved. Each CDR3 protein is one row after TCRdb ran MiXCR on the 5' RACE reads. The table has about 370,000 distinct CDR3 sequences, more than 25% seen once. This TCR derives from a woman between 18 and 55 years old in good health. Material for sequencing was PBMCs. V and J are TRBV2 and TRBJ2-1, with 9 bases aligning to TRBD2. The CDR3 DNA sequence: TGTGCCAGCAGGTCCGGGACTAGCTATAATGAGCAGCTCTTC. Its translation is CASRSGTSYNEQLF. Complete variable domain (other parts from reference TRBV2 and TRBJ2-1): EPEVTQTPSHQVTQMGQEVILRCVPISNHLYFYWYRQILGQKVEFLVSFYNNEISEKSEIFDDQFSVERPDGSNFTLKIRSTKLEDSAMYFCASRSGTSYNEQLFGPGTRLTVL.